This entry lists 27 T cell receptor beta chains sequenced from one sample in a study of blood T cell repertoires in COVID-19. TCRdb's copy holds only in-frame clones and misses some; the assay was immunoSEQ multiplex PCR. This table has 250,000 to 300,000 clones, under 90% appearing once. The specimen sequenced was PBMCs or T cells enriched from blood (not recorded which). The source is a woman between 40 and 55 years old who had recovered from COVID-19.

The V call is TRBV5-5, the J call TRBJ2-7; no reliable D call. The CDR3 has 12 amino acids. V shed 5 bases and J shed 5 bases, with 11 bases lying between them. CDR1 and CDR2 (germline): SGHKS, YYEKEE (reference sequence). The CDR3 is CASSPSRHEQYF. The CDR3 DNA follows: TGTGCCAGCAGTCCTAGTAGACACGAGCAGTACTTC.

The rearrangement uses TRBV18 and TRBJ1-4; D possibly corresponds to TRBD1 (5 bases). Trimming took 3 bases from V and 0 from J, leaving 8 bases between them. Germline lookup yields CDR1 KGHSH and CDR2 LQKENI. This CDR3 is built from 15 residues. CDR3: CASSPQGPTNEKLFF. The CDR3, as DNA: TGTGCCAGCTCACCCCAGGGCCCAACTAATGAAAAACTGTTTTTT.

The CDR3 coding sequence is TGTGCCAGCAGCTTGTCAGGGGGTAACTACGAGCAGTACTTC. It encodes CASSLSGGNYEQYF. This chain joins TRBV7-3 and TRBJ2-7, with 7 bases lining up with TRBD1. The germline CDR1 and CDR2 sequences are SGHTA and FQGTGA. The CDR3 consists of 14 residues. After removal of 3 bases from V and 3 bases from J, the junction contained 5 bases not matched to a gene.

The V gene is TRBV5-4, the J gene TRBJ1-1; no reliable D call. Trimming removed 4 bases from V and 3 bases from J, with 7 bases in between. This CDR3 spans 12 amino acids. Germline assignment: CDR1 SGHNT and CDR2 YYREEE (reference sequence). The CDR3 loop reads CASSTLDTEAFF. The CDR3 region has the DNA TGTGCCAGCAGCACATTGGACACTGAAGCTTTCTTT.

The chain employs TRBV5-1 and TRBJ1-2; 8 nucleotides line up with TRBD1. The CDR3 length is 15 residues. Germline CDR1 SGHRS, CDR2 YFSETQ. V shed 5 bases, J shed 4 bases, and the junction held 10 bases outside the gene matches. CDR3 amino acids: CASRPPGQAPYGYTF. The DNA for the CDR3 is TGCGCCAGCAGACCCCCGGGACAGGCCCCCTATGGCTACACCTTC.

The chain carries TRBV27 and TRBJ1-2; possibly TRBD1 for D (5 bases). Germline CDR1 reads MNHEY; CDR2 reads SMNVEV (reference sequence). The CDR3 is 13 amino acids. The V end was cut by 5 bases, the J end by 8 bases, with 15 bases between. CDR3 sequence (DNA): TGTGCCAGCAGTCGGGACTCAAGGGAGGGCTACACCTTC. Residues: CASSRDSREGYTF.

V is TRBV5-5 and J is TRBJ2-7, with 11 bases identical to TRBD2. CDR3 length equals 15 residues. Trimming at V came to 5 bases and at J to 3 bases, leaving 7 bases not matched to a gene. CDR1 and CDR2 from the germline V gene are SGHKS and YYEKEE (reference sequence). CDR3 sequence: CASRFTSGRNYEQYF. The CDR3 nucleotides are TGTGCCAGCAGATTTACTAGCGGGAGAAACTACGAGCAGTACTTC.

The chain couples TRBV7-9 to TRBJ1-1, with a weak D call TRBD1 (5 bases). The CDR3 sequence is 15 residues long. Germline V gene lookup returns CDR1 SEHNR and CDR2 FQNEAQ (reference sequence). Trimming stripped 2 bases from V and 0 bases from J, with 10 bases between. CDR3 in amino acids: CASSLLRQLNTEAFF. DNA for the CDR3: TGTGCCAGCAGCTTATTGCGACAGTTGAACACTGAAGCTTTCTTT.

The rearrangement joins TRBV20-1 to TRBJ2-3; 12 bases agree with TRBD2. CDR3 length: 18 residues. The J segment lost 2 bases and the V segment lost 4 bases, leaving 13 bases of the junction unmatched. Germline loops: CDR1 DFQATT, CDR2 SNEGSKA (reference sequence). DNA of the CDR3: TGCAGTGCTAATGATGCTAGCGGGGGGGCGGGTACCACAGATACGCAGTATTTT. This translates into CSANDASGGAGTTDTQYF.

The CDR3 coding sequence is TGTGCCAGCAGCAGAACCCTCGGGACAGGGATATATAATGGCTACACCTTC. This gives the protein CASSRTLGTGIYNGYTF. The gene calls are TRBV2 and TRBJ1-2, with 9 bases fitting TRBD1. Germline CDR1 reads SNHLY; CDR2 reads FYNNEI. This CDR3 contains 17 residues. After removal of 6 bases from V and 6 bases from J, the junction contained 17 bases not matched to a gene. The full variable domain, completed using reference TRBV2 and TRBJ1-2, is EPEVTQTPSHQVTQMGQEVILRCVPISNHLYFYWYRQILGQKVEFLVSFYNNEISEKSEIFDDQFSVERPDGSNFTLKIRSTKLEDSAMYFCASSRTLGTGIYNGYTFGSGTRLTVV.

The chain combines TRBV2 with TRBJ1-6; D remains unclear. V was pared by 7 bases and J by 7 bases, with 14 bases between. The CDR3 loop spans 14 amino acids. Germline V gene sequence: CDR1 SNHLY, CDR2 FYNNEI. The CDR3 reads CASIRELPNSPLHF. The CDR3 DNA reads as TGTGCCAGCATTAGGGAGCTACCAAATTCACCCCTCCACTTT.

This clone was observed a handful of times. The chain employs TRBV6-2 or TRBV6-3 and TRBJ2-5; 8 bases are shared with TRBD2. The germline CDR1 and CDR2 sequences are MNHEY and SVGEGT. This CDR3 has 16 amino acids. Unmatched junction bases numbered 12, after V lost 6 bases and J lost 3 bases. The CDR3 protein is CASSSHTSGSKETQYF. The DNA for the CDR3 is TGTGCCAGCAGCTCCCACACTAGCGGATCTAAAGAGACCCAGTACTTC.

This rearrangement joins TRBV18 to TRBJ2-1, with 12 bases aligning to TRBD2. The ends lost 5 bases at V and 7 bases at J; junction bases unmatched: 6. Germline lookup yields CDR1 KGHSH and CDR2 LQKENI. CDR3 length: 15 residues. The CDR3 DNA reads as TGTGCCAGCTCAAGGGCTAGCGGGAGGGGAAATGAGCAGTTCTTC. This encodes CASSRASGRGNEQFF.

The chain couples TRBV5-1 to TRBJ2-7; 8 bases fit TRBD1. From germline, CDR1 is SGHRS and CDR2 YFSETQ. Unmatched junction bases numbered 12, after V lost 4 bases and J lost 6 bases. The CDR3 has 15 amino acids. Written as DNA, the CDR3 is TGCGCCAGCAGCCAAATACCCGGGACAGGTCCCGAGCAGTACTTC. The encoded protein is CASSQIPGTGPEQYF.

This chain links TRBV6-6 with TRBJ2-7; D may be TRBD2 (5 bases). The V gene lost 2 bases and the J gene lost 2 bases, with 13 bases spanning the gap. CDR3 length: 15 amino acids. Germline V gene lookup returns CDR1 MNHNY and CDR2 SVGAGI (reference sequence). The CDR3: CASSYPLRAPYEQYF. The CDR3 region has the DNA TGTGCCAGCAGTTACCCTCTGCGGGCTCCCTACGAGCAGTACTTC.

V gene TRBV27 combines with J gene TRBJ1-2; 10 positions agree with TRBD1. The germline V gene encodes CDR1 MNHEY and CDR2 SMNVEV (reference sequence). The ends lost 10 bases at V and 4 bases at J; junction bases unmatched: 9. The CDR3 totals 14 residues. CDR3 residues: CANYTRDRGYGYTF. DNA of the CDR3: TGTGCCAACTACACGCGGGACAGGGGCTATGGCTACACCTTC.

This chain links TRBV25-1 with TRBJ1-1; D is possibly TRBD1 (5 bases). V was cut by 11 bases and J by 0 bases, with 13 bases left in between. CDR3 length equals 13 residues. Germline V gene data show CDR1 as MGHDK and CDR2 as SYGVNS. The CDR3 sequence: CASTGLMNTEAFF. CDR3 coding DNA: TGTGCCTCCACAGGACTAATGAACACTGAAGCTTTCTTT.

V usage is TRBV7-3 and J usage is TRBJ2-2; D might be TRBD1 (6 bases). The CDR3 runs to 17 residues. Germline V gene data show CDR1 as SGHTA and CDR2 as FQGTGA. V lost 2 bases and J 2 bases, leaving 15 bases between the germline ends. As DNA, the CDR3 is TGTGCCAGCAGCTTAGCCGGGACATCCTCCAACACCGGGGAGCTGTTTTTT. Translation: CASSLAGTSSNTGELFF.

J is TRBJ2-7 and V is TRBV7-2; perhaps TRBD2 as D (5 bases). V was trimmed by 1 base and J by 3 bases, leaving 7 bases between them. The germline CDR1 and CDR2 sequences are SGHTA and FQGNSA. The CDR3 spans 13 residues. DNA for the CDR3: TGTGCCAGCAGCTTAGGCGGGTACTACGAGCAGTACTTC. Protein sequence: CASSLGGYYEQYF.

The chain recombines TRBV7-9 with TRBJ1-4, with D perhaps matching TRBD1 (5 bases). V was pared by 0 bases and J by 7 bases, with 12 bases between. Germline V gives CDR1 SEHNR, CDR2 FQNEAQ (reference sequence). This CDR3 is 15 amino acids long. In DNA, the CDR3 is TGTGCCAGCAGCTTAGCGGGGCCCCGTGGTGAAAAACTGTTTTTT. It codes for CASSLAGPRGEKLFF.

This rearrangement joins TRBV5-1 to TRBJ2-7; TRBD1 agrees at 8 bases. V dropped 5 bases and J dropped 5; count of bases not matched to a gene: 12. Germline CDR1 SGHRS, CDR2 YFSETQ. This CDR3 has 15 amino acids. This CDR3 reads CASRPSPTGDNEQYF. CDR3 bases: TGCGCCAGCAGACCCTCACCGACAGGGGATAACGAGCAGTACTTC. Full variable domain (remainder filled in from reference TRBV5-1 and TRBJ2-7): KAGVTQTPRYLIKTRGQQVTLSCSPISGHRSVSWYQQTPGQGLQFLFEYFSETQRNKGNFPGRFSGRQFSNSRSEMNVSTLELGDSALYLCASRPSPTGDNEQYFGPGTRLTVT.

This clone was counted a few times. V usage is TRBV6-1 and J usage is TRBJ1-5; D gene unclear. Trimming took off 2 bases at V and 0 bases at J, with 8 bases between the two ends. Per the germline V gene, CDR1 is MNHNS and CDR2 is SASEGT. The CDR3 loop spans 15 amino acids. CDR3 loop: CASSEQAISNQPQHF. In nucleotides, the CDR3 is TGTGCCAGCAGTGAACAGGCGATTAGCAATCAGCCCCAGCATTTT.

The chain recombines TRBV4-1 with TRBJ1-2; 7 nucleotides line up with TRBD1. V lost 4 bases, J lost 3 bases, and 8 bases stayed unmatched. The CDR3 is 15 amino acids. Per the germline V gene, CDR1 is MGHRA and CDR2 is YSYEKL. As DNA, the CDR3 is TGCGCCAGCAGCCTCCAAACAGGGGCCTACTATGGCTACACCTTC. Its protein is CASSLQTGAYYGYTF.

This clone was observed a handful of times. The chain is built from TRBV18 and TRBJ1-6, with D unresolved. V lost 4 bases, J lost 5 bases, and 9 bases lay in between. The CDR3 is 14 amino acids. Germline values: CDR1 KGHSH, CDR2 LQKENI. The CDR3 sequence: CASSREVHNSPLHF. The DNA of the CDR3 is TGTGCCAGCTCACGGGAGGTCCATAATTCACCCCTCCACTTT.

The rearrangement uses TRBV5-4 and TRBJ1-1, with D unclear. The CDR3 covers 14 residues. The V end lost 0 bases, the J end lost 7 bases, and 13 bases lay between the germline ends. Germline V gives CDR1 SGHNT, CDR2 YYREEE (reference sequence). CDR3 sequence reads: CASSLAGRTFEAFF. The CDR3 region has the DNA TGTGCCAGCAGCTTGGCCGGGAGAACTTTTGAAGCTTTCTTT.

This clone was seen once. The V gene is TRBV11-2, the J gene TRBJ2-1, with D perhaps TRBD2 (6 bases). The CDR3 has 13 amino acids. The ends were cut back, 2 bases at V and 7 bases at J, with 9 bases in the middle. CDR1 SGHAT and CDR2 FQNNGV come from the germline V gene. Written as DNA, the CDR3 is TGTGCCAGCAGCTTATCTAGCGTGAATGAGCAGTTCTTC. Translation: CASSLSSVNEQFF.

This chain connects TRBV19 to TRBJ2-5; D is possibly TRBD1 (6 bases). Between the trimmed V and J ends, which lost 3 bases and 4 bases, there was a span of 6 bases. The CDR3 is made up of 12 amino acids. Germline V gene sequence: CDR1 LNHDA, CDR2 SQIVND (reference sequence). This CDR3 reads CASSMDRETQYF. The CDR3, as DNA: TGTGCCAGTAGTATGGACAGAGAGACCCAGTACTTC.